The subject of this entry is one T cell receptor (beta chain). This sample was taken from a study of sequential checkpoint blockade in melanoma. The treatment is: randomized to nivolumab then ipilimumab (arm A) or the reverse (arm B). Live CD3+CD8+ CD19− CD56− cells were sorted from PBMCs. This CDR3 has 15 residues. Between the trimmed V and J ends, which lost 5 bases and 6 bases, there was a span of 19 bases. Germline V gene lookup returns CDR1 MNHEY and CDR2 SMNVEV (reference sequence). Using immunoSEQ multiplex PCR, the repertoire was profiled, and TCRdb retains in-frame clones only, with some absent. The sample comprises 15,000 to 20,000 clones, just over 70% of which are singletons, and approximately 10% rests with the top ten.

V and J are TRBV27 and TRBJ1-2; D uncertain. The specimen was CD8+ T cells sorted from blood (inferred from file names), collected from a patient given nivolumab and ipilimumab in sequence. This TCR came from a human donor with melanoma. Here the CDR3 DNA reads TGTGCCAGCAGTCCCCGAGGGCTCAACCTTAATGGCTACACCTTC. Translating gives CASSPRGLNLNGYTF.